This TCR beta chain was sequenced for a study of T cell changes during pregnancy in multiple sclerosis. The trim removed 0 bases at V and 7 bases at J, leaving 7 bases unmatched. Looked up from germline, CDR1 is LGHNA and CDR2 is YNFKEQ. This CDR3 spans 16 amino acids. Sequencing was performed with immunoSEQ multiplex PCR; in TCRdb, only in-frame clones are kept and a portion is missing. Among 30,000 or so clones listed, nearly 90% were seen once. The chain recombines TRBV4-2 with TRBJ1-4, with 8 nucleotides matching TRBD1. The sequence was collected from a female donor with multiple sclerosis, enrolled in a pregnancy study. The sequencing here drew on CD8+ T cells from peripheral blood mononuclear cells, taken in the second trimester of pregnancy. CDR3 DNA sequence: TGTGCCAGCAGCCAAGATCGGCGCAGGGGGCGTGAAAAACTGTTTTTT. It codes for CASSQDRRRGREKLFF.